The clone carrying this T cell receptor beta chain was seen ten or more times. The antigen remains undetermined. Mismatch with germline at one junction end may stem from a read error. The CDR3 runs 14 residues. The germline V gene encodes CDR1 SGHRS and CDR2 YFSETQ. RNA transcripts gave rise to amplified TCR beta CDR3 regions. HTBI primers drove first-round RT-PCR of the TCR CDR3. TCRdb fed the multiplex PCR reads into MiXCR, producing one record per CDR3 protein. Of 800,000 or so distinct CDR3 sequences in the sample, approximately 40% are singletons; the top ten hold roughly 8.3%. This sample is drawn from a study of T cells in Graves' hyperthyroidism and ophthalmopathy. Study conclusions and caveats: Peripheral blood also featured most of the thyroid clonotypes expanded above 0.001.

Stability of Graves' hyperthyroidism was defined as absent ophthalmopathy progression within 18 months. Hyperthyroidism was newly diagnosed in patients aged 18 to 65 (duration under 2 months). The study excluded patients with uncontrolled infection, other autoimmune disease, pregnancy or lactation. J is TRBJ2-7 and V is TRBV5-1, with 9 bases that match TRBD1. The receptor was derived from a man in his late teens or twenties with Graves' hyperthyroidism. Sequencing was carried out using blood. In DNA form, the CDR3 reads TGTGCCAGCAGCCCTCCGGACAGGGGCTACGAGCAGTACTTC. Its translation is CASSPPDRGYEQYF.